This T cell receptor (beta chain) was sequenced during a study of blood T cell repertoires in COVID-19. Study in general: Samples of COVID-19 (acute and convalescent) were obtained from the United States, Italy and Spain.

The method was immunoSEQ multiplex PCR; TCRdb's version includes in-frame clones alone and lacks a portion of them. The data show approximately 230,000 clones, approximately 89% seen once. Trimming took 6 bases from V and 7 from J; bases not matched to a gene: 5. The CDR3 is 14 amino acids. The germline V gene encodes CDR1 SGHAT and CDR2 FQNNGV. The sequence came from a woman aged 25 to 39 with COVID-19, enrolled during active disease. The sequencing input was peripheral blood. This chain uses TRBV11-2 with TRBJ1-4; 10 nucleotides line up with TRBD1. CDR3 sequence: CASSSGTGVEKLFF. The CDR3, as DNA: TGTGCCAGCAGTTCCGGGACAGGGGTTGAAAAACTGTTTTTT.